This entry is about one T cell receptor (beta chain). Its antigen is unknown. No base-level quality is on record; no much larger clone is a single base apart. These data originate in a study of early T cells in non-severe SARS-CoV-2 infection (dated by TCRdb to the early 2020s). General notes on the study: Bulk RNA from unsorted whole blood was used for TCR sequencing, so alpha and beta chains could not be paired. Broad study findings and their caveats: VDJdb matching was skewed toward anti-spike CD8 responses and likely underestimated virus-specific expansions by missing private and CD4 specificities.

To prepare the library, 5' RACE was applied. Reads for this sample came from a NextSeq 500. To correct for sequencing error and PCR bias, the TCR library protocol tagged individual cDNA molecules with unique molecular identifiers. TCR alpha and beta chains were both sequenced, and the abundances of alpha and beta sequences in each sample were closely correlated with each other. Per the source publication's procedure: Decombinator V4 was used to annotate the V gene, J gene and CDR3 of the TCR sequences. TCRs were defined as expanded if a significant change between any two time points was detected under a Poisson model with p below 0.0001. TCR abundances were normalised to the total number of TCRs sequenced per sample and were expressed as counts per million. TRAV1-2 paired with TRAJ12, TRAJ20 or TRAJ33 defined MAIT TCRs, while TRAV10 paired with TRAJ18 defined iNKT TCRs. VDJdb, accessed 1 November 2021, was searched for CMV, EBV and SARS-CoV-2 annotated TCRs, with TCRs annotated for multiple antigens excluded. TCRdb reran the public reads through fastp at Q25 and MiXCR, keeping productive beta chains. Rows matching on CDR3 protein sequence are summarized as one entry with the most common DNA and genes. The V and J calls, along with clone size, are taken from TCRdb and not from the paper's own processing. The sample data list some 91,000 distinct CDR3 sequences, and under 15% of these were observed just once. Less than 7% of the sample is held by the ten biggest clonotypes.

From its cysteine to its phenylalanine, the CDR3 spans 15 amino acids. Only the CDR3 portion is preserved as DNA: 45 bases, with reading frame beginning at the first base. CDR1 SGHTA and CDR2 FQGNSA were looked up in the germline V gene. Trimmed from V: 1 base; trimmed from J: 0 bases; junction bases lacking a gene match: 2. This was a case-control study nested in a cohort of healthcare workers in London, UK, who had nasopharyngeal swab PCR tests and blood samples taken every week. Between 23 and 31 March 2020, the week of the UK lockdown, healthcare workers were enrolled and then followed up weekly for as long as 16 weeks.

This TCR came from an adult who was a healthcare worker with PCR-confirmed SARS-CoV-2 infection or an uninfected control (not recorded which). Recombination joined TRBV7-2 with TRBJ2-7; 8 central bases correspond to TRBD2. Sequenced: whole blood. The sequence in DNA is TGTGCCAGCAGCTTAGAGGGACTAGACTCCTACGAGCAGTACTTC. Translated, it gives CASSLEGLDSYEQYF.